The source of this T cell receptor beta chain is a study of CD8+ T cells in alopecia areata. V was trimmed by 0 bases and J by 4 bases, leaving 8 bases between them. The germline CDR1 and CDR2 sequences are SGHRS and YFSETQ. This CDR3 has 14 amino acids. Extracted RNA was reverse transcribed, and the resulting cDNA served as sequencing template. Here immunoSEQ multiplex PCR was the method, and the copy in TCRdb shows in-frame clones only, minus some. The sample holds 150,000 to 200,000 clones, around three fifths seen once. Indicated treatment: oral pan-JAK inhibitor, 5-10 mg twice daily. The clonotype originates from a human donor with alopecia areata. The gene calls are TRBV5-1 and TRBJ1-5; no reliable D call. Source: CD4+ T cells sorted from blood, taken at week 24, from a patient treated with tofacitinib. The chain's CDR3 is CASSLAGRNQPQHF. The CDR3 region has the DNA TGCGCCAGCAGCTTGGCCGGACGGAATCAGCCCCAGCATTTT.